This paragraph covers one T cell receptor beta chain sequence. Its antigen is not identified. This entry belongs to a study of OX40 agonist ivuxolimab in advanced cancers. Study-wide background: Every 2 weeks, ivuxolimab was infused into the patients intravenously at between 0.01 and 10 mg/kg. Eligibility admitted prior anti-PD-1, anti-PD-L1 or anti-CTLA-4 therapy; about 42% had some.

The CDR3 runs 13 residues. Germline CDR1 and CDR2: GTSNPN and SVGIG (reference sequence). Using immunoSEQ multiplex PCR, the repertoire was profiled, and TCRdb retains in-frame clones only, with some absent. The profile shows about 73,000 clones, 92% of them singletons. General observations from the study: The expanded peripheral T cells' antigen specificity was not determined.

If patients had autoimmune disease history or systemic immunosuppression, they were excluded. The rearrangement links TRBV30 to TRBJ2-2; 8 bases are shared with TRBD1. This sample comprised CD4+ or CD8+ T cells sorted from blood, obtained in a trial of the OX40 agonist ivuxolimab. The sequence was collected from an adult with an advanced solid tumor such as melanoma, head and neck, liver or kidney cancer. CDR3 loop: CASGGRNTGELFF. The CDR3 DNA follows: TGTGCTTCAGGGGGCCGAAACACCGGGGAGCTGTTTTTT.